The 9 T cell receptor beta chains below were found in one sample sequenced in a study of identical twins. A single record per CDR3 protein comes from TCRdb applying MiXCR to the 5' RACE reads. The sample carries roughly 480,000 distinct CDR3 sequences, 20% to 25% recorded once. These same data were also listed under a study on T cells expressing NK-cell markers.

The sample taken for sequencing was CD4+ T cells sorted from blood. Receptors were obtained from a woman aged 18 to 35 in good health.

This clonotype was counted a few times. This CDR3 reads CASSSGGLSGRPEQFF. The DNA of the CDR3 is TGCGCCAGCAGTTCGGGGGGACTCTCCGGGCGGCCTGAGCAGTTCTTC. This chain links TRBV10-1 with TRBJ2-1; 7 bases match TRBD2. The V gene end was trimmed by 5 bases and the J gene end by 9 bases; junction bases not matched to a gene: 16. Germline V lookup: CDR1 WNHNN, CDR2 SYGVQD (reference sequence). This CDR3 is built from 16 residues.

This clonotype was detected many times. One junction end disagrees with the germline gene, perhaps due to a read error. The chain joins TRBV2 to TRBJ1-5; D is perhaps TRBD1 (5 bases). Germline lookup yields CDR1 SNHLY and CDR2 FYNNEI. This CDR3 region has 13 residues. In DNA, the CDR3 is TGCGCCAGCCGGCGGGACAGCAATCAGCCCCAGCATTTT. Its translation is CASRRDSNQPQHF.

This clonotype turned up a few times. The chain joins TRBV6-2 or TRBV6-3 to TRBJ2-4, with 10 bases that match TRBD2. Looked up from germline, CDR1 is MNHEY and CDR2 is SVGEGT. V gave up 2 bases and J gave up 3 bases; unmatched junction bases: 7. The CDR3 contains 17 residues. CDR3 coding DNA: TGTGCCAGCAGTTACCCTCTAGCGGGAGTTGACAAAAACATTCAGTACTTC. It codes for CASSYPLAGVDKNIQYF.

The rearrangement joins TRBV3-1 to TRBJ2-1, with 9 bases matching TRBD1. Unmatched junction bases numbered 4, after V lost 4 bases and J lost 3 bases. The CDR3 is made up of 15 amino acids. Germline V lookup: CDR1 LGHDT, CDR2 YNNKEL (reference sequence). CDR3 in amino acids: CASSRTGGGYNEQFF. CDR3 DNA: TGTGCCAGCAGCCGTACAGGGGGCGGCTACAATGAGCAGTTCTTC.

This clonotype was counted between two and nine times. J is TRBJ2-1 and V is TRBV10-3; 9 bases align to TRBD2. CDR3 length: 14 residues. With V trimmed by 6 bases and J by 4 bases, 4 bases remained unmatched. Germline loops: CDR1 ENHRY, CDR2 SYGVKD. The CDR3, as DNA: TGTGCCATCAGCGCGGGAGGGCTTTACAATGAGCAGTTCTTC. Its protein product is CAISAGGLYNEQFF.

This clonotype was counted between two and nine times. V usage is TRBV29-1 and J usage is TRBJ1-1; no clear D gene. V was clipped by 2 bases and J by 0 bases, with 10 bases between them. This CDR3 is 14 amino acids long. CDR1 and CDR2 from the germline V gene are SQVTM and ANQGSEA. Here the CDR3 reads CSVERVVMNTEAFF. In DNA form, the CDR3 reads TGCAGCGTTGAAAGGGTAGTCATGAACACTGAAGCTTTCTTT.

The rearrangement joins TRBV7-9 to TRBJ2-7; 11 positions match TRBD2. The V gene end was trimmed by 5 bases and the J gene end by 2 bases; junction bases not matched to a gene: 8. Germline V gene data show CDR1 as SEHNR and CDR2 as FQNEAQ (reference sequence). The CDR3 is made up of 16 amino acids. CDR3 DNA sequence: TGTGCCAGCAGCGCCAGACTAGCGGGACCACCCTACGAGCAGTACTTC. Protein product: CASSARLAGPPYEQYF. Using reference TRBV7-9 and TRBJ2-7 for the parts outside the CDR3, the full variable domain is DTGVSQNPRHKITKRGQNVTFRCDPISEHNRLYWYRQTLGQGPEFLTYFQNEAQLEKSRLLSDRFSAERPKGSFSTLEIQRTEQGDSAMYLCASSARLAGPPYEQYFGPGTRLTVT.

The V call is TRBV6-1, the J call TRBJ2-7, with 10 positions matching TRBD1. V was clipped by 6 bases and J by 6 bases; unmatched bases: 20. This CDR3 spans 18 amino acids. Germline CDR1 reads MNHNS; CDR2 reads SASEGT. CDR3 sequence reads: CASSLGQGVPRGVGEQYF. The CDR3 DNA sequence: TGTGCCAGCAGCCTTGGACAGGGGGTGCCCAGAGGGGTGGGCGAGCAGTACTTC.

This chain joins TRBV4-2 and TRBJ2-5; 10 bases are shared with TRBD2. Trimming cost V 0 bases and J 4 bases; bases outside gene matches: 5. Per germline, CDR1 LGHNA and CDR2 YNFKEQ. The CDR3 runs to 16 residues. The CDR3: CASSQDGASGRETQYF. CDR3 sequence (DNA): TGTGCCAGCAGCCAAGATGGGGCTAGCGGGAGAGAGACCCAGTACTTC.